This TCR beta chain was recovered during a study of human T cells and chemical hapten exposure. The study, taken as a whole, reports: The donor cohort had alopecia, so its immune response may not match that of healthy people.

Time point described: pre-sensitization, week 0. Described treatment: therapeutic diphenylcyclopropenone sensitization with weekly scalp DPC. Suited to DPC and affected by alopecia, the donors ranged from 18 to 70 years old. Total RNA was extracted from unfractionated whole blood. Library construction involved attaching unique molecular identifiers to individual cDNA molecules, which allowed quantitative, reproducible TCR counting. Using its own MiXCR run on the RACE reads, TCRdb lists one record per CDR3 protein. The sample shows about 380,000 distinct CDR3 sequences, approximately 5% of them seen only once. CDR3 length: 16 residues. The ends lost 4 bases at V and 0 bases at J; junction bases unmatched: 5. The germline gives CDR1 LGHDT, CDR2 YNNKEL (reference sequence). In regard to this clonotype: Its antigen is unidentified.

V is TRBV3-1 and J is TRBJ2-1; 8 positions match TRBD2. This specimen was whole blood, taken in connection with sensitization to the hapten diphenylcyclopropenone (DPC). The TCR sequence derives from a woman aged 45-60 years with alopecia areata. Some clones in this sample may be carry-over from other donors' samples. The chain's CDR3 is CASSPVAGSSYNEQFF. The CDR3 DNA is TGTGCCAGCAGCCCCGTAGCGGGGAGCTCCTACAATGAGCAGTTCTTC.